These 24 T cell receptor beta chains came from one sample sequenced in a study of identical twins. Using its own MiXCR run on the 5' RACE reads, TCRdb lists one record per CDR3 protein. Of about 210,000 distinct CDR3 sequences listed, roughly 9.4% were seen once; the top ten hold 5.1%. The sequencing sample was made of memory (CD45RO+) T cells sorted from blood. The receptors originated from a woman aged 18-29 years in good health.

CDR3 nucleotides: TGTGCCAGCAGGCCCGGAGGGGCTCTAGCCTACAATGAGCAGTTCTTC. Translated: CASRPGGALAYNEQFF. The V and J genes are TRBV27 and TRBJ2-1, with D perhaps matching TRBD2 (6 bases). This CDR3 spans 16 amino acids. Germline assignment: CDR1 MNHEY and CDR2 SMNVEV (reference sequence). V was trimmed by 6 bases and J by 2 bases, leaving 17 bases between them.

The chain is built from TRBV29-1 and TRBJ1-1, with 7 bases fitting TRBD1. V lost 4 bases to trimming and J lost 1 base; unmatched junction nucleotides: 6. Germline V CDR1 and CDR2: SQVTM, ANQGSEA. The length of the CDR3 is 14 residues. CDR3 in DNA: TGCAGCGTTGGGGGACAGTATTGGAACACTGAAGCTTTCTTT. Protein product: CSVGGQYWNTEAFF.

The rearrangement uses TRBV20-1 and TRBJ2-3; D is perhaps TRBD2 (5 bases). In germline, CDR1 is DFQATT, CDR2 SNEGSKA (reference sequence). V was cut by 6 bases and J by 2 bases, with 21 bases left in between. The CDR3 is 16 amino acids. The CDR3 DNA is TGCAGTGCCTATTTGATACCAAGCGGAGCCACAGATACGCAGTATTTT. This translates into CSAYLIPSGATDTQYF.

There are a few counts of this clonotype. V is TRBV5-1 and J is TRBJ2-3; 7 bases fit TRBD2. The V gene end was trimmed by 3 bases and the J gene end by 4 bases; junction bases not matched to a gene: 14. Germline V gene sequence: CDR1 SGHRS, CDR2 YFSETQ. The CDR3 totals 17 residues. The CDR3 loop is CASSSSGTPTPADTQYF. The CDR3, as DNA: TGCGCCAGCAGCTCGAGCGGGACCCCAACCCCAGCAGATACGCAGTATTTT.

At least ten counts were recorded for this clonotype. V usage is TRBV29-1 and J usage is TRBJ2-3; D remains unclear. The CDR3 totals 12 residues. With 4 bases removed from V and 2 bases from J, the gap between germline ends came to 7 bases. The germline V gene has CDR1 SQVTM and CDR2 ANQGSEA. CDR3 residues: CSVGLHTDTQYF. The DNA for the CDR3 is TGCAGCGTTGGACTCCACACAGATACGCAGTATTTT.

The chain carries TRBV25-1 and TRBJ2-7, with a tentative D call TRBD2 (6 bases). V lost 1 base and J 6 bases, leaving 13 bases between the germline ends. Germline CDR1 is MGHDK and CDR2 is SYGVNS. The CDR3 totals 14 residues. CDR3 sequence reads: CASSELGGAGEQYF. In DNA form, the CDR3 reads TGTGCCAGCAGTGAATTGGGGGGAGCGGGCGAGCAGTACTTC.

This chain joins TRBV7-9 and TRBJ2-7, with 10 bases fitting TRBD2. The ends lost 11 bases at V and 2 bases at J; junction bases unmatched: 12. The germline V gene has CDR1 SEHNR and CDR2 FQNEAQ (reference sequence). The CDR3 has 15 residues. The DNA for the CDR3 is TGTGCCTCCAGCCAAAGCGGGGGGGCTCCCTACGAGCAGTACTTC. It is translated as CASSQSGGAPYEQYF.

This clonotype was detected many times. The chain links TRBV7-3 to TRBJ2-3; D perhaps matches TRBD2 (5 bases). The CDR3 is 15 residues long. Germline assignment: CDR1 SGHTA and CDR2 FQGTGA. The V gene lost 2 bases and the J gene lost 5 bases, with 14 bases spanning the gap. CDR3 residues: CASSLFMGEKDTQYF. The CDR3 DNA sequence: TGTGCCAGCAGCTTATTCATGGGAGAGAAAGATACGCAGTATTTT.

The rearrangement joins TRBV20-1 to TRBJ2-4; weak D call: TRBD2 (5 bases). The CDR3 sequence is 11 residues long. V lost 5 bases and J 10 bases, leaving 12 bases between the germline ends. Germline CDR1 DFQATT, CDR2 SNEGSKA (reference sequence). In DNA, the CDR3 is TGCAGTGCTCTCCACGAGGGTATTCAGTACTTC. It encodes CSALHEGIQYF.

This clonotype was found a few times. V is TRBV6-1 and J is TRBJ1-3; no clear D gene. Deletions cut 6 bases from V and 0 bases from J, with 9 bases between. The germline gives CDR1 MNHNS, CDR2 SASEGT. The CDR3 totals 14 residues. The CDR3: CASSSQSSGNTIYF. The CDR3 DNA is TGTGCCAGCAGCTCACAGAGCTCTGGAAACACCATATATTTT.

This chain connects TRBV6-5 to TRBJ1-3; TRBD1 aligns across 8 bases. The CDR3 contains 18 residues. Germline CDR1 MNHEY, CDR2 SVGAGI. J was trimmed by 2 bases and V by 2 bases; bases with no gene match: 11. The chain's CDR3 is CASSYIQGQGFAGNTIYF. CDR3 nucleotides: TGTGCCAGCAGTTACATACAAGGACAGGGCTTCGCTGGAAACACCATATATTTT.

The genes are TRBV27 and TRBJ2-7; perhaps TRBD1 as D (5 bases). V lost 2 bases, J lost 0 bases, and 11 bases lay in between. Per germline, CDR1 MNHEY and CDR2 SMNVEV (reference sequence). This CDR3 region has 15 residues. The CDR3 coding sequence is TGTGCCAGCAGTTTAACGGACACCAGCTCCTACGAGCAGTACTTC. This translates into CASSLTDTSSYEQYF.

This clonotype was detected a few times. The chain couples TRBV5-6 to TRBJ2-3; a weak D match, TRBD1 (5 bases). The V gene's germline CDR1 is SGHDT and CDR2 YYEEEE. The CDR3 runs 14 residues. Deletions cut 3 bases from V and 2 bases from J, with 10 bases between. The CDR3 reads CASSSGSSTDTQYF. The DNA for the CDR3 is TGTGCCAGCAGCTCAGGGTCTTCCACAGATACGCAGTATTTT.

This clonotype was counted a few times. The chain combines TRBV4-1 with TRBJ2-1; D not resolved. CDR1 MGHRA and CDR2 YSYEKL come from the germline V gene. CDR3 length equals 12 residues. The germline V and J ends were trimmed by 2 bases and 7 bases, with 6 bases remaining between them. CDR3 DNA: TGCGCCAGCAGCCAAAGAGGAAATGAGCAGTTCTTC. This encodes CASSQRGNEQFF.

This clonotype was recorded once. CDR3 amino acids: CSANPGTGSTEAFF. The CDR3 bases are TGCAGTGCCAACCCCGGGACAGGGTCGACTGAAGCTTTCTTT. This chain connects TRBV20-1 to TRBJ1-1, with 9 bases lining up with TRBD1. Germline V gene lookup returns CDR1 DFQATT and CDR2 SNEGSKA (reference sequence). This CDR3 has 14 residues. The ends lost 6 bases at V and 5 bases at J; junction bases unmatched: 10.

The rearrangement joins TRBV5-1 to TRBJ2-4; TRBD2 matches at 14 bases. Trimming took 4 bases from V and 0 from J; bases not matched to a gene: 6. This CDR3 has 18 amino acids. Germline V gene sequence: CDR1 SGHRS, CDR2 YFSETQ. The CDR3 DNA sequence: TGCGCCAGCAGCACTAGACTAGCGGGGGGGAGAGCCAAAAACATTCAGTACTTC. Protein product: CASSTRLAGGRAKNIQYF. Drawing the rest from reference TRBV5-1 and TRBJ2-4, the complete variable domain is KAGVTQTPRYLIKTRGQQVTLSCSPISGHRSVSWYQQTPGQGLQFLFEYFSETQRNKGNFPGRFSGRQFSNSRSEMNVSTLELGDSALYLCASSTRLAGGRAKNIQYFGAGTRLSVL.

This clonotype was recorded many times. The V call is TRBV5-1, the J call TRBJ2-5; unclear D gene. Trimming shortened V by 5 bases and J by 0 bases, and 11 bases separated the two germline ends. CDR3 size: 14 residues. Germline-derived CDR1 and CDR2 are SGHRS and YFSETQ. CDR3 loop: CASSRQDDQETQYF. CDR3 nucleotides: TGCGCCAGCAGTCGGCAGGATGACCAAGAGACCCAGTACTTC.

This clonotype was counted at least ten times. The chain employs TRBV12-3 or TRBV12-4 and TRBJ2-7; 7 bases line up with TRBD2. Losses at the gene ends were 6 bases for V and 4 bases for J; bases not matched to a gene: 15. The CDR3 runs to 16 residues. CDR3 nucleotide sequence: TGTGCCAGCAGCCCCCCCGAGGGGAGGGGAGTATACGAGCAGTACTTC. This codes for CASSPPEGRGVYEQYF.

This clonotype was seen a single time. This chain uses TRBV25-1 with TRBJ2-7; 7 nucleotides agree with TRBD1. Germline trimming cut 4 bases from V and 5 bases from J; bases unmatched to any gene: 11. This CDR3 is built from 15 residues. Germline CDR1 MGHDK, CDR2 SYGVNS. CDR3 in DNA: TGTGCCAGCAGTGGCAAGACAGGGTTGGGAAACGAGCAGTACTTC. Translated: CASSGKTGLGNEQYF.

This clonotype was found a few times. The rearrangement links TRBV6-2 or TRBV6-3 to TRBJ2-5; D not resolved. Germline CDR1 and CDR2: MNHEY and SVGEGT. The CDR3 covers 15 residues. V shed 2 bases and J shed 1 base, with 11 bases lying between them. CDR3 sequence (DNA): TGTGCCAGCAGTTACCTGGGGAAGATCCAAGAGACCCAGTACTTC. Amino acid sequence: CASSYLGKIQETQYF.

This clonotype showed up many times. This chain connects TRBV12-3 or TRBV12-4 to TRBJ2-7; no clear D gene. The V gene lost 4 bases and the J gene lost 2 bases, with 9 bases spanning the gap. This CDR3 spans 13 amino acids. The CDR3, as DNA: TGTGCCAGCAGTTCCATGGCAACCTACGAGCAGTACTTC. Translation: CASSSMATYEQYF.

The sample holds a few counts of this clonotype. The chain has TRBV27 and TRBJ2-7; D might be TRBD1 (5 bases). The CDR3 has 17 amino acids. V lost 4 bases and J 1 base, leaving 20 bases between the germline ends. Per the germline V gene, CDR1 is MNHEY and CDR2 is SMNVEV (reference sequence). The CDR3 sequence is CASSSTNLPTGSYEQYF. CDR3 DNA: TGTGCCAGCAGTTCCACCAACTTACCTACAGGATCCTACGAGCAGTACTTC.

This clonotype was picked up a small number of times. The chain recombines TRBV18 with TRBJ2-5; TRBD2 agrees at 8 bases. The CDR3 consists of 16 residues. Germline trimming cut 3 bases from V and 4 bases from J; bases unmatched to any gene: 10. Germline V gene lookup returns CDR1 KGHSH and CDR2 LQKENI. CDR3 in DNA: TGTGCCAGCTCACCTCCCAGCGGGAGCGCTGGAGAGACCCAGTACTTC. Translation gives CASSPPSGSAGETQYF.

This clonotype was seen at least ten times. The rearrangement joins TRBV7-9 to TRBJ1-1; D not resolved. Germline loops: CDR1 SEHNR, CDR2 FQNEAQ (reference sequence). CDR3 size: 14 residues. V was pared by 4 bases and J by 5 bases, with 14 bases between. The CDR3 loop is CASSSGYTGTEAFF. In DNA form, the CDR3 reads TGTGCCAGCAGCTCTGGTTACACCGGGACTGAAGCTTTCTTT.